Listed here are 8 T cell receptor beta chains from one sample, sequenced in a study of blood T cell repertoires in COVID-19. Here immunoSEQ multiplex PCR was the method, and the copy in TCRdb shows in-frame clones only, minus some. The table includes roughly 180,000 clones, roughly 80% detected once. The sequencing sample was made of PBMCs or T cells enriched from blood (not recorded which). The origin of the receptors is a woman aged 40 to 50 with acute COVID-19.

CDR3 nucleotide sequence: TGTGCCAGCAGTTCTCCTAGCCCAGAGGTAGATACGCAGTATTTT. This codes for CASSSPSPEVDTQYF. The V and J genes are TRBV6-5 and TRBJ2-3; TRBD2 might be the D (5 bases). V was shortened by 4 bases and J by 5 bases, with 16 bases between the two germline ends. This CDR3 has 15 residues. Germline V gene data show CDR1 as MNHEY and CDR2 as SVGAGI.

The chain employs TRBV9 and TRBJ2-2; TRBD2 is a possible D gene (6 bases). Germline CDR1 is SGDLS and CDR2 is YYNGEE. The CDR3 has 15 residues. With 3 bases removed from V and 4 bases from J, the gap between germline ends came to 13 bases. DNA of the CDR3: TGTGCCAGCAGCGCTGGAGGGAGAGGCACCGGGGAGCTGTTTTTT. Translation gives CASSAGGRGTGELFF.

This sequence joins TRBV19 and TRBJ2-3; 10 nucleotides agree with TRBD2. Germline assignment: CDR1 LNHDA and CDR2 SQIVND (reference sequence). V lost 5 bases to trimming and J lost 6 bases; unmatched junction nucleotides: 8. The CDR3 is 15 residues long. Written as DNA, the CDR3 is TGTGCCAGTAGTTTTAGCGGGGGGCCCCGGGATACGCAGTATTTT. Translating it yields CASSFSGGPRDTQYF. Filled out from reference TRBV19 and TRBJ2-3, the complete variable domain reads DGGITQSPKYLFRKEGQNVTLSCEQNLNHDAMYWYRQDPGQGLRLIYYSQIVNDFQKGDIAEGYSVSREKKESFPLTVTSAQKNPTAFYLCASSFSGGPRDTQYFGPGTRLTVL.

V usage is TRBV5-1 and J usage is TRBJ2-5; 7 bases align to TRBD1. The CDR3 length is 14 residues. The germline V gene has CDR1 SGHRS and CDR2 YFSETQ. After removal of 7 bases from V and 1 base from J, the junction contained 7 bases not matched to a gene. The CDR3 region is CASEQGPSQETQYF. CDR3 nucleotides: TGCGCCAGCGAACAGGGGCCGTCCCAAGAGACCCAGTACTTC.

The chain has TRBV29-1 and TRBJ2-2; D is possibly TRBD2 (6 bases). The CDR3 spans 12 residues. The ends were cut back, 8 bases at V and 2 bases at J, with 9 bases in the middle. In germline, CDR1 is SQVTM, CDR2 ANQGSEA. For the CDR3, the DNA is TGCAGCCTCGGGACTAACACCGGGGAGCTGTTTTTT. Protein sequence: CSLGTNTGELFF.

This CDR3 reads CASSWAREYNEQFF. The CDR3 DNA is TGTGCCAGCAGCTGGGCGAGGGAATACAATGAGCAGTTCTTC. The chain has TRBV7-2 and TRBJ2-1; possibly TRBD2 for D (5 bases). The length of the CDR3 is 14 residues. Germline V lookup: CDR1 SGHTA, CDR2 FQGNSA. Trimming left V 4 bases short and J 4 bases short, with 11 bases between.

The rearrangement joins TRBV19 to TRBJ1-2; D unclear. Germline lookup yields CDR1 LNHDA and CDR2 SQIVND (reference sequence). V lost 5 bases to trimming and J lost 4 bases, with 8 bases between them. CDR3 length: 12 residues. DNA for the CDR3: TGTGCCAGTAGTGTTCGGAGCTATGGCTACACCTTC. Translation: CASSVRSYGYTF.

The chain recombines TRBV27 with TRBJ2-3, with D possibly matching TRBD2 (5 bases). Trimming removed 8 bases at V and 7 bases at J, with 19 bases between. This CDR3 has 14 amino acids. The germline V gene has CDR1 MNHEY and CDR2 SMNVEV (reference sequence). The chain's CDR3 is CASRADFPIHTQYF. As DNA, the CDR3 is TGTGCCAGCCGGGCGGACTTTCCTATCCATACGCAGTATTTT.